This T cell receptor (beta chain) was obtained from a study of OX40 agonist ivuxolimab in advanced cancers. Overall study: Anti-PD-1, anti-PD-L1 or anti-CTLA-4 therapy given earlier was allowed, and over 35% had some.

Study observations and caveats: In the 0.1 to 3.0 mg/kg range, CD4+ and CD8+ blood T cells had expanded clonally by week 6.

This clone has only a few counts. Its matching antigen is unknown. This CDR3 spans 18 amino acids. V trimming: 2 bases; J trimming: 0 bases; junction bases outside the gene matches: 8. The germline V gene encodes CDR1 LNHNV and CDR2 YYDKDF (reference sequence). Here immunoSEQ multiplex PCR was the method, and the copy in TCRdb shows in-frame clones only, minus some. The sample has approximately 60,000 clones; roughly 84% are singletons. Anyone with autoimmune disease history or systemic immunosuppression was excluded. The investigators sampled blood at baseline, at cycle 4 day 1, and at cycle 7 day 1. The sample here was CD4+ or CD8+ T cells sorted from blood, taken in a trial of the OX40 agonist ivuxolimab. The clonotype was recovered from an adult with an advanced solid tumor such as melanoma, head and neck, liver or kidney cancer. This chain links TRBV15 with TRBJ2-3; 10 nucleotides match TRBD2. CDR3 DNA: TGTGCCACCAGCAGATGGCTAGCGGGGGTCCCTAGCACAGATACGCAGTATTTT. Protein sequence: CATSRWLAGVPSTDTQYF.